Described below is a single T cell receptor (beta chain) sequence and its context. Each CDR3 protein is one row after TCRdb ran MiXCR on the reads. Seen here are around 280,000 distinct CDR3 sequences, about an eighth observed once, and the top ten hold 8.5% to 9%. CDR3 length: 12 residues. CDR1 MGHDK and CDR2 SYGVNS come from the germline V gene. V was clipped by 1 base and J by 5 bases, with 3 bases between them. The data are from a study of T cell repertoires in cytomegalovirus infection. The sequenced material came from PBMCs. This rearrangement joins TRBV25-1 to TRBJ2-4; D not certain. The receptor was isolated from a human donor in good health (CMV status not recorded). Some clones in this sample may be carry-over from other donors' samples. CDR3 loop: CASSEWENIQYF. In nucleotides, the CDR3 is TGTGCCAGCAGTGAATGGGAAAACATTCAGTACTTC.